Below are 4 T cell receptor beta chains sequenced from a single sample in a study of T-cell memory formation after mild COVID-19 (dated by TCRdb to the early 2020s). Library preparation used 5' RACE. Sequencer: Illumina NovaSeq 6000. TCRdb reworked the public reads: Q25 trimming with fastp, MiXCR clone assembly, productive beta chains retained. Each CDR3 protein appears once, grouped with its most common genes and DNA. This sample has around 510,000 distinct CDR3 sequences in its table, and about 20% of those were observed once. In total, the top ten clones hold under 8.5% of the sample. Sequences were obtained from PBMCs or a T cell subset sorted from them (not recorded which). The receptors were sampled from an adult woman who had mild COVID-19 (a few samples of this study predate the infection). The sample titles of this study are shuffled in the database, so cell type and time point are left out; the donor was told from shared clones.

This clonotype was detected many times. The chain couples TRBV18 to TRBJ2-3; the match to TRBD2 covers 7 bases. The CDR3 has 15 residues. The junction had 6 bases not matched to a gene; V was cut back by 0 bases and J by 6 bases. From germline, CDR1 is KGHSH and CDR2 LQKENI. The CDR3: CASSPPGTTRDTQYF. CDR3 nucleotides: TGTGCCAGCTCACCACCCGGGACTACCCGTGATACGCAGTATTTT.

The J gene is TRBJ2-1, the V gene TRBV4-3; D gene uncertain. V shed 0 bases and J shed 8 bases, with 11 bases lying between them. The germline gives CDR1 LGHNA, CDR2 YSLEER. There are 14 residues in the CDR3. As DNA, the CDR3 is TGCGCCAGCAGCCAAGAAGGTATCCGGTATGAGCAGTTCTTC. Translation: CASSQEGIRYEQFF.

This clonotype was seen a few times. The rearrangement joins TRBV6-5 to TRBJ1-5; D not resolved. Looked up from germline, CDR1 is MNHEY and CDR2 is SVGAGI. The CDR3 covers 11 residues. V was shortened by 6 bases and J by 16 bases, with 16 bases between the two germline ends. CDR3 nucleotides: TGTGCCAGCAGCCCAGAGTCGGCAGTTCATTTT. Amino acids: CASSPESAVHF.

V and J are TRBV2 and TRBJ2-7; no clear D gene. This CDR3 contains 14 residues. Germline CDR1 SNHLY, CDR2 FYNNEI. V gave up 2 bases and J gave up 4 bases, with 12 bases separating them. The CDR3, as DNA: TGTGCCAGCAGTGAATTACGTGAGAGTTACGAGCAGTACTTC. This translates into CASSELRESYEQYF.